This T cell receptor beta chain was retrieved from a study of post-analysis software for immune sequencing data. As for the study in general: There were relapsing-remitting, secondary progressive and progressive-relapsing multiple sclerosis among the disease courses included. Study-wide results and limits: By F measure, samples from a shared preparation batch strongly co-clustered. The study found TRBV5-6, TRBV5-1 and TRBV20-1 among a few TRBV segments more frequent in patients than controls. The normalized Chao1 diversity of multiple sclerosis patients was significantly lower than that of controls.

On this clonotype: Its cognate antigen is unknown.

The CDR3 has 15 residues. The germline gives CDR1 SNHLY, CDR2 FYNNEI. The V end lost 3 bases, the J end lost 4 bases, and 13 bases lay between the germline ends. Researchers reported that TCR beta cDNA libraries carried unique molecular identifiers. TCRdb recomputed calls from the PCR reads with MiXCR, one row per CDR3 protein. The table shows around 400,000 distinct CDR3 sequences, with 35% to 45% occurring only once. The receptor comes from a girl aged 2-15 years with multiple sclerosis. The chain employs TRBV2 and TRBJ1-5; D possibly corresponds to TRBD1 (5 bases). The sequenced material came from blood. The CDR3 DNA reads TGTGCCAGCAGTGATACAGGAGCCTTAAATCAGCCCCAGCATTTT. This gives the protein CASSDTGALNQPQHF.